The T cell receptor (beta chain) under discussion was sequenced for a study of CD8 T cells in Susac syndrome. The CDR3 covers 15 residues. With 0 bases removed from V and 15 bases from J, the gap between germline ends came to 21 bases. The V gene's germline CDR1 is MNHEY and CDR2 SVGAGI. Reverse transcription used about 0.45 to 1 ug RNA and random hexamers. TCRdb re-analysed the immunoSEQ multiplex PCR reads in MiXCR, keeping a single row per CDR3 protein. The table includes about 140,000 distinct CDR3 sequences, roughly 96% detected once. This TCR was sampled from a human donor with multiple sclerosis. V usage is TRBV6-5 and J usage is TRBJ2-4, with D perhaps matching TRBD2 (6 bases). Specimen: CD4+ T cells from PBMCs. For the CDR3, the DNA is TGTGCCAGCAGTTACTCCGGAGGGACCCAAGAGCGCGTGTACTTC. This encodes CASSYSGGTQERVYF.